These T cell receptor beta chains were read from a single sample in a study of shared clonotypes between healthy human individuals. The assay was immunoSEQ multiplex PCR, and TCRdb's table has in-frame clones only and misses some. This table holds hundreds of thousands of clones, around 78% found once. The specimen was PBMCs. The receptors stem from a middle-aged woman in good health. Some clones in this sample may be carry-over from other donors' samples. The CDR3 runs from the conserved cysteine through the conserved F or W. The D gene is left open where the match is weak. The listing skips clone size in some rows; elsewhere it reads once, few, many or a size class.

J gene | V gene | clone size | CDR3 length | D gene | CDR3 DNA | CDR3 protein
TRBJ2-1 | TRBV2 | NA | 16 | TRBD2 | TGTGCCAGCAGGCCACTAGCGGGGTCATCCTACAATGAGCAGTTCTTC | CASRPLAGSSYNEQFF
TRBJ2-2 | TRBV19 | NA | 15 | NA | TGTGCCACCGGGGGGCCTGGTCCGAACACCGGGGAGCTGTTTTTT | CATGGPGPNTGELFF
TRBJ1-1 | TRBV6-6 | NA | 14 | TRBD1 | TGTGCCAGCAGTTCCACAGGGGATGGCACTGAAGCTTTCTTT | CASSSTGDGTEAFF
TRBJ1-3 | TRBV5-1 | NA | 14 | NA | TGCGCCAGCAGCTTGGTCGGGTCTGGAAACACCATATATTTT | CASSLVGSGNTIYF
TRBJ2-1 | TRBV29-1 | NA | 16 | TRBD2 | TGCAGCGTTCTAGGACTAGCGCGTAGCTCCTACAATGAGCAGTTCTTC | CSVLGLARSSYNEQFF
TRBJ2-5 | TRBV7-2 | NA | 15 | TRBD2 | TGTGCCAGCAGCATGAGACTAGCGGGAGCTGAGACCCAGTACTTC | CASSMRLAGAETQYF
TRBJ2-7 | TRBV9 | once | 15 | TRBD2 | TGTGCCAGCAGCGTAGGACTAGCGGCATCCTACGAGCAGTACTTC | CASSVGLAASYEQYF
TRBJ2-1 | TRBV5-5 | NA | 12 | NA | TGTGCCAGCAGCTGGGGGACTAATGAGCAGTTCTTC | CASSWGTNEQFF
TRBJ2-7 | TRBV7-3 | NA | 14 | NA | TGTGCCAGCAGCGCGGGCCTAGCATCTAACGAGCAGTACTTC | CASSAGLASNEQYF
TRBJ2-3 | TRBV7-7 | NA | 13 | NA | TGTGCTAGCAGCCCTCGACTGGGAGATACGCAGTATTTT | CASSPRLGDTQYF
TRBJ1-3 | TRBV2 | few | 15 | NA | TGTGCCAGCAGCCGAGTGAGGGTTTCTGGAAACACCATATATTTT | CASSRVRVSGNTIYF
TRBJ1-6 | TRBV28 | NA | 14 | NA | TGTGCCAGCAGTTTATTGGGGGGGGATTCACCCCTCCACTTT | CASSLLGGDSPLHF
TRBJ2-1 | TRBV25-1 | NA | 15 | NA | TGTGCCAGCAGTGACAGGTTCGGCCTGAACAATGAGCAGTTCTTC | CASSDRFGLNNEQFF
TRBJ2-7 | TRBV11-2 | NA | 15 | NA | TGTGCCAGCAGCTTTTTGAGGGTTTCAGCCTACGAGCAGTACTTC | CASSFLRVSAYEQYF